This T cell receptor (beta chain) was retrieved from a study of T cell responses to AZD1222 COVID-19 vaccine. Concerning this clone: The antigen is not known.

Libraries were prepared by immunoSEQ multiplex PCR; TCRdb keeps only in-frame clonotypes and omits some of them. The table shows 70,000 to 95,000 clones, with 75% to 95% occurring only once. The study, taken as a whole, reports: Per reports, nearly half of all spike-specific TCRs target regions that are unmutated in variants. Vaccine-associated CD4 TCRs spanned spike, dominant at 160-218 and 743-854.

This CDR3 contains 14 residues. Trimming took 2 bases from V and 8 from J, leaving 13 bases between them. Germline-derived CDR1 and CDR2 are MNHEY and SVGAGI. The sequence was collected from an adult who received the AZD1222 COVID-19 vaccine. The chain employs TRBV6-5 and TRBJ2-1; the D is unclear. The sample in question was peripheral blood, obtained 28 days after the second AZD1222 dose. The CDR3 reads CASSYRVRTDEQFF. The CDR3 DNA reads as TGTGCCAGCAGTTACAGGGTACGAACCGATGAGCAGTTCTTC.